The 21 T cell receptor beta chains given below trace back to one sample, sequenced in a study of vaccination and CD4 T cells after COVID-19. CD4+ T cells that had been cultured provided DNA sequenced with the Oncomine TCR Beta short-read assay. Using its own MiXCR run on the PCR reads, TCRdb lists one record per CDR3 protein. The sample has over 8,500 distinct CDR3 sequences, 68% seen once. Described treatment: roughly 10-day PBMC culture with coronavirus spike peptide pools or control peptides (ViraFEST assay). These receptors are not linked to any known antigen. The sample in question was CD4+ T cells from blood, cultured in vitro, obtained before SARS-CoV-2 vaccination. The receptors shown here come from a human donor who had recovered from COVID-19.

The rearrangement uses TRBV6-2 or TRBV6-3 and TRBJ2-5; a weak D match, TRBD1 (7 bases). The CDR3 has 17 amino acids. Trimming took 7 bases from V and 2 from J, leaving 23 bases between them. Germline V gives CDR1 MNHEY, CDR2 SVGEGT. The DNA for the CDR3 is TGTGCCAGCAACCCCCGCGGCGGGGACAGCCTACAAGAGACCCAGTACTTC. Translated, it gives CASNPRGGDSLQETQYF.

The chain uses TRBV20-1 and TRBJ1-5; possible D gene TRBD1, 5 bases. From germline, CDR1 is DFQATT and CDR2 SNEGSKA (reference sequence). Trimming pared 7 bases from V and 4 bases from J, leaving 11 bases between. This CDR3 comprises 12 residues. CDR3 protein: CSVGRLNQPQHF. In DNA form, the CDR3 reads TGCAGTGTGGGGCGGTTAAATCAGCCCCAGCATTTT.

The rearrangement joins TRBV24-1 to TRBJ2-5; D possibly matches TRBD1 or TRBD2 (6 bases each). V was trimmed by 3 bases and J by 4 bases, leaving 17 bases between them. CDR1 and CDR2 (germline): KGHDR, SFDVKD. This CDR3 is built from 16 residues. The CDR3 bases are TGTGCCACCAGTGATCCCCTCCTTGGGGGGCGAGAGACCCAGTACTTC. Translated, it gives CATSDPLLGGRETQYF.

The chain recombines TRBV20-1 with TRBJ2-2; no definite D call. This CDR3 comprises 16 residues. Trimming took 0 bases from V and 1 from J, leaving 12 bases between them. CDR1 DFQATT and CDR2 SNEGSKA come from the germline V gene (reference sequence). DNA of the CDR3: TGCAGTGCTAGAGATCAGAGAGGTCTGAACACCGGGGAGCTGTTTTTT. It codes for CSARDQRGLNTGELFF.

This sequence joins TRBV6-1 and TRBJ1-5; D unclear. The CDR3 is made up of 15 amino acids. The ends were cut back, 5 bases at V and 4 bases at J, with 15 bases in the middle. The germline gives CDR1 MNHNS, CDR2 SASEGT. The CDR3 nucleotides are TGTGCCAGCAGTAGTCTAGCCGAAGTTAATCAGCCCCAGCATTTT. Protein sequence: CASSSLAEVNQPQHF.

The chain carries TRBV11-2 and TRBJ1-1; D might be TRBD1 (5 bases). Trimming removed 6 bases at V and 1 base at J, with 9 bases between. CDR1 and CDR2 from the germline V gene are SGHAT and FQNNGV. This CDR3 is 13 amino acids long. CDR3 coding DNA: TGTGCCAGCAGATTCACAGGGAACACTGAAGCTTTCTTT. Translation: CASRFTGNTEAFF.

The rearrangement links TRBV6-4 to TRBJ2-3; 8 bases align to TRBD2. The trim removed 1 base at V and 4 bases at J, leaving 7 bases unmatched. In germline, CDR1 is MRHNA, CDR2 SNTAGT. The CDR3 length is 16 residues. The CDR3 region is CASSDLWSGGPDTQYF. In DNA form, the CDR3 reads TGTGCCAGCAGTGACTTGTGGTCGGGAGGGCCAGATACGCAGTATTTT.

The chain employs TRBV19 and TRBJ1-2; TRBD1 agrees at 11 bases. The trim removed 6 bases at V and 6 bases at J, leaving 9 bases unmatched. This CDR3 contains 15 residues. CDR1 and CDR2 (germline): LNHDA, SQIVND (reference sequence). In DNA, the CDR3 is TGTGCCAGTAGCTCCCCCCCGGGACAGGGGGATGGCTACACCTTC. Protein sequence: CASSSPPGQGDGYTF.

The rearrangement links TRBV6-1 to TRBJ2-1; 9 bases align to TRBD2. Germline assignment: CDR1 MNHNS and CDR2 SASEGT. The length of the CDR3 is 13 residues. The J segment lost 4 bases and the V segment lost 6 bases, leaving 1 base of the junction unmatched. The CDR3 DNA is TGTGCCAGCAGGACTAGCGGTTACAATGAGCAGTTCTTC. Its protein is CASRTSGYNEQFF.

The count of this clonotype is one. V and J are TRBV20-1 and TRBJ2-1; 12 bases are shared with TRBD2. V was pared by 0 bases and J by 8 bases, with 8 bases of the junction left unmatched. The CDR3 loop spans 16 amino acids. CDR1 is DFQATT and CDR2 is SNEGSKA in the germline V gene (reference sequence). DNA for the CDR3: TGCAGTGCTAGAGATTCTGGGACTAGCGGGCGGGATGAGCAGTTCTTC. This translates into CSARDSGTSGRDEQFF.

The genes are TRBV20-1 and TRBJ2-2; D is possibly TRBD1 (5 bases). The CDR3 runs to 14 residues. Per the germline V gene, CDR1 is DFQATT and CDR2 is SNEGSKA (reference sequence). V lost 0 bases, J lost 3 bases, and 8 bases lay in between. This chain's CDR3 is CSARDQTDTGELFF. CDR3 bases: TGCAGTGCTAGAGATCAGACAGACACCGGGGAGCTGTTTTTT.

In this sample, this clonotype turned up a few times. The chain couples TRBV6-1 to TRBJ2-7; TRBD2 is a possible D gene (5 bases). Looked up from germline, CDR1 is MNHNS and CDR2 is SASEGT. Trimming cost V 1 base and J 2 bases, with 6 bases left between them. This CDR3 is built from 13 residues. The CDR3 sequence is CASSEVGAYEQYF. CDR3 bases: TGTGCCAGCAGTGAAGTGGGAGCCTACGAGCAGTACTTC.

V is TRBV29-1 and J is TRBJ1-2; 8 bases are a match to TRBD1. This CDR3 spans 13 amino acids. The germline V gene has CDR1 SQVTM and CDR2 ANQGSEA. J lost 5 bases, V lost 6 bases, and 8 bases had no gene match. As DNA, the CDR3 is TGCAGCGTAGCGACAGGGGCCTATTATGGCTACACCTTC. This translates into CSVATGAYYGYTF.

This clonotype was picked up a small number of times. V gene TRBV7-9 combines with J gene TRBJ2-7, with a possible D match to TRBD2 (6 bases). Germline V gene lookup returns CDR1 SEHNR and CDR2 FQNEAQ (reference sequence). The CDR3 is 15 residues long. The germline V and J ends were trimmed by 6 bases and 0 bases, with 15 bases remaining between them. The CDR3, as DNA: TGTGCCAGCAGGGAAGCGGGCGGCGGCTCCTACGAGCAGTACTTC. This encodes CASREAGGGSYEQYF.

By share of the sample, this clonotype is large. The chain joins TRBV6-1 to TRBJ1-5; TRBD1 agrees at 7 bases. J was trimmed by 9 bases and V by 8 bases; bases with no gene match: 10. The CDR3 loop spans 13 amino acids. Germline V gene sequence: CDR1 MNHNS, CDR2 SASEGT. The CDR3 here is CASGRGMSLPQHF. The CDR3 region has the DNA TGTGCCAGCGGCAGGGGGATGAGTCTGCCCCAGCATTTT.

This clonotype was found a few times. This chain uses TRBV20-1 with TRBJ2-5; possibly TRBD1 for D (6 bases). Germline assignment: CDR1 DFQATT and CDR2 SNEGSKA (reference sequence). There are 12 residues in the CDR3. V was shortened by 3 bases and J by 2 bases, with 7 bases between the two germline ends. As DNA, the CDR3 is TGCAGTGCTAGGGACAGACAAGAGACCCAGTACTTC. Protein product: CSARDRQETQYF.

The rearrangement uses TRBV7-2 and TRBJ2-7, with TRBD2 as a possible D gene (5 bases). CDR3 length: 13 residues. CDR1 is SGHTA, CDR2 FQGNSA, per germline. Trimming pared 5 bases from V and 2 bases from J, leaving 10 bases between. The CDR3 loop reads CASSRMEAYEQYF. CDR3 nucleotide sequence: TGTGCCAGCAGCCGAATGGAGGCCTACGAGCAGTACTTC.

This clonotype showed up just a few times. The V call is TRBV2, the J call TRBJ2-5, with D perhaps TRBD2 (6 bases). This CDR3 contains 16 residues. In germline, CDR1 is SNHLY, CDR2 FYNNEI. The V end was cut by 4 bases, the J end by 2 bases, with 17 bases between. The CDR3 sequence: CASSGGSGGPQETQYF. Here the CDR3 DNA reads TGTGCCAGCAGTGGGGGTAGCGGAGGACCACAAGAGACCCAGTACTTC.

The chain combines TRBV28 with TRBJ2-7; weak D call: TRBD1 (7 bases). CDR3 length: 17 residues. V was cut by 5 bases and J by 0 bases, with 20 bases left in between. CDR1 is MDHEN and CDR2 is SYDVKM in the germline V gene. This chain's CDR3 is CASSNPEGQKASYEQYF. DNA of the CDR3: TGTGCCAGCAGTAACCCGGAGGGACAGAAAGCCTCCTACGAGCAGTACTTC.

The chain uses TRBV20-1 and TRBJ1-5; D is possibly TRBD1 (6 bases). This CDR3 has 14 residues. CDR1 DFQATT and CDR2 SNEGSKA come from the germline V gene (reference sequence). Deletions cut 6 bases from V and 5 bases from J, with 17 bases between. The CDR3 here is CSATWGDNDQPQHF. CDR3 DNA: TGCAGTGCAACCTGGGGGGACAACGATCAGCCCCAGCATTTT.

The chain has TRBV10-1 and TRBJ2-4; D might be TRBD1 or TRBD2, each matching 6 bases. CDR3 length: 17 amino acids. Per germline, CDR1 WNHNN and CDR2 SYGVQD (reference sequence). Trimming took off 3 bases at V and 1 base at J, with 16 bases between the two ends. CDR3 bases: TGCGCCAGCAGTGACCGGGCCGGGGGCGCCGCCAAAAACATTCAGTACTTC. This encodes CASSDRAGGAAKNIQYF.